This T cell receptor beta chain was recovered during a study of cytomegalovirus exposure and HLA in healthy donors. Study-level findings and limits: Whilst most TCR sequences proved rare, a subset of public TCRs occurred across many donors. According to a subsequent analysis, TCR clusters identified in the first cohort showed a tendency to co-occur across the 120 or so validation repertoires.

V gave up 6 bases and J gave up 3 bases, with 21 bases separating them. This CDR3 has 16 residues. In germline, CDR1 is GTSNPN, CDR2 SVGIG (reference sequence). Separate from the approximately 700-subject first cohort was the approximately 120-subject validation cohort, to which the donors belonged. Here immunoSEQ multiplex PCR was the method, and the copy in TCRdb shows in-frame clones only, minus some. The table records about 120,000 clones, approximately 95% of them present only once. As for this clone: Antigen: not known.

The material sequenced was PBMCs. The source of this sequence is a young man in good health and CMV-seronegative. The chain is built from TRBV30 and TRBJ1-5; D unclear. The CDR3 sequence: CACQAEGASNNQPQHF. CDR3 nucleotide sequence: TGTGCCTGCCAAGCGGAAGGAGCCAGCAACAATCAGCCCCAGCATTTT.